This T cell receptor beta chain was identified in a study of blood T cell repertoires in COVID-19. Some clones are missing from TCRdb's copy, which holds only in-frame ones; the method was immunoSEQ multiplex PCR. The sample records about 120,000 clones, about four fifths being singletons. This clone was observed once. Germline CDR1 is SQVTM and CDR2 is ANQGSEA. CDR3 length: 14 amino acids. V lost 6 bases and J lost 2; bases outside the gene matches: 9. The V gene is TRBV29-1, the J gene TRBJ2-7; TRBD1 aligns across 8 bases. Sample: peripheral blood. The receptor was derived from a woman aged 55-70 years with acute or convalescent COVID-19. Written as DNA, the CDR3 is TGCAGCGTAGCCGGGACAGGAGCCACCTACGAGCAGTACTTC. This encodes CSVAGTGATYEQYF.